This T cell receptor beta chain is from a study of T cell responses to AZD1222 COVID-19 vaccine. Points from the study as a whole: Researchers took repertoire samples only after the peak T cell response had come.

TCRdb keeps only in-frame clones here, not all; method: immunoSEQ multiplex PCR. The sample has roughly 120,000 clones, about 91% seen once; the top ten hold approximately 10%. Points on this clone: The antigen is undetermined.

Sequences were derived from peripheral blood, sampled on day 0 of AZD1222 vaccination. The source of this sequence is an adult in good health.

The CDR3, as DNA: TGTGCCAGCAGCTTGAGGGACAGTTTCTACGAGCAGTACTTC. Its translation is CASSLRDSFYEQYF. V usage is TRBV5-5 and J usage is TRBJ2-7, with TRBD1 identical over 7 bases. The germline CDR1 and CDR2 sequences are SGHKS and YYEKEE (reference sequence). This CDR3 is built from 14 residues. V shed 1 base, J shed 3 bases, and the junction held 4 bases outside the gene matches.